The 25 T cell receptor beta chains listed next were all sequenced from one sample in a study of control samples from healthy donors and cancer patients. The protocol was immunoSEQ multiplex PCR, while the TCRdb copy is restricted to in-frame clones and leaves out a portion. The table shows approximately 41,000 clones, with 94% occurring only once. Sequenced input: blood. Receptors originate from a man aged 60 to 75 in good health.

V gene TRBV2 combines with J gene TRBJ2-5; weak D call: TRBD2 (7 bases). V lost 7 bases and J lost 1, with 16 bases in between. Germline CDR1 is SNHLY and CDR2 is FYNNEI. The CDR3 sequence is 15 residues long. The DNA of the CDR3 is TGTGCCAGCACCAAGGAAGGGGGGGTCCAAGAGACCCAGTACTTC. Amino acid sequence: CASTKEGGVQETQYF. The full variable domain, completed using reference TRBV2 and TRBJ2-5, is EPEVTQTPSHQVTQMGQEVILRCVPISNHLYFYWYRQILGQKVEFLVSFYNNEISEKSEIFDDQFSVERPDGSNFTLKIRSTKLEDSAMYFCASTKEGGVQETQYFGPGTRLLVL.

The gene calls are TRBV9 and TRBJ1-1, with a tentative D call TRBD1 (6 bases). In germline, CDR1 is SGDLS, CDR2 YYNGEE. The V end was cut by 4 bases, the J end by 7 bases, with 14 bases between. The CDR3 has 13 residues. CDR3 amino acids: CASSPGASIEAFF. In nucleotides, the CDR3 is TGTGCCAGCAGCCCGGGGGCCTCTATTGAAGCTTTCTTT.

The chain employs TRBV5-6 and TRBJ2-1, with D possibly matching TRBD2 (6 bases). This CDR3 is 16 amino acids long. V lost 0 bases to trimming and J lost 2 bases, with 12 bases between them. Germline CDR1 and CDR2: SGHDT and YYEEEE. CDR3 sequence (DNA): TGTGCCAGCAGCTTGGTTTCGGGAGTTACCTACAATGAGCAGTTCTTC. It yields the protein CASSLVSGVTYNEQFF. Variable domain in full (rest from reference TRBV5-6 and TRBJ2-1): DAGVTQSPTHLIKTRGQQVTLRCSPKSGHDTVSWYQQALGQGPQFIFQYYEEEERQRGNFPDRFSGHQFPNYSSELNVNALLLGDSALYLCASSLVSGVTYNEQFFGPGTRLTVL.

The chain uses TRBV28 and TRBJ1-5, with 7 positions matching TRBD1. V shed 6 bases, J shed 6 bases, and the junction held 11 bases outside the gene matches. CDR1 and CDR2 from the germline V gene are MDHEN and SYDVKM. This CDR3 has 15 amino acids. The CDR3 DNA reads TGTGCCAGCAGCTCAGGGGGTATACGTATTCAGCCCCAGCATTTT. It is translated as CASSSGGIRIQPQHF.

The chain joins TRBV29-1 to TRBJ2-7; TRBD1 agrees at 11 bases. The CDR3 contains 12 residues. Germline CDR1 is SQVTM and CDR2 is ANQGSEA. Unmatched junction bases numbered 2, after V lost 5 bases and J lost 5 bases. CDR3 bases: TGCAGCGTTTGGACAGGGGGCAACGAGCAGTACTTC. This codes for CSVWTGGNEQYF.

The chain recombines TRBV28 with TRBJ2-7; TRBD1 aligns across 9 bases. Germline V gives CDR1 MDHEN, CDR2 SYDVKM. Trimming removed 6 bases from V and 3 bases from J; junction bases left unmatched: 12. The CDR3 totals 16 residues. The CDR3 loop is CASRILGTGPFYEQYF. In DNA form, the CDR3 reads TGTGCCAGCAGAATACTTGGGACAGGGCCCTTCTACGAGCAGTACTTC.

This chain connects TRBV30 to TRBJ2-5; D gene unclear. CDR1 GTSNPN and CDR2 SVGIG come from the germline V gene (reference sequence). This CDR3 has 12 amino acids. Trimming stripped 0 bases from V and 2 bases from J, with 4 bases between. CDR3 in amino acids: CAWSVAQETQYF. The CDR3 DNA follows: TGTGCCTGGAGTGTTGCACAAGAGACCCAGTACTTC.

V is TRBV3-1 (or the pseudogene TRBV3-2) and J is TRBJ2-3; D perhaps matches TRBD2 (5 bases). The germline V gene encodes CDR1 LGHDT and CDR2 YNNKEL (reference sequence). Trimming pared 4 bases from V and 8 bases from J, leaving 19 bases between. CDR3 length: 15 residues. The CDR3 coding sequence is TGTGCCAGCAGCCCTATCCTAGCCCCCCCAGGTACGCAGTATTTT. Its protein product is CASSPILAPPGTQYF.

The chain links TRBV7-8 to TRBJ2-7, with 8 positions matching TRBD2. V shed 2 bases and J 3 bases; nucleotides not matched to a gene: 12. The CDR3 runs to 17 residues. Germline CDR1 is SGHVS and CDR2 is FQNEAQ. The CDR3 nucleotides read TGTGCCAGCAGCTTATCAAGCGGGGGACATCTGATCTACGAGCAGTACTTC. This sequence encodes CASSLSSGGHLIYEQYF. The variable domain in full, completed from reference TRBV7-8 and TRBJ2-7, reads GAGVSQSPRYKVAKRGQDVALRCDPISGHVSLFWYQQALGQGPEFLTYFQNEAQLDKSGLPSDRFFAERPEGSVSTLKIQRTQQEDSAVYLCASSLSSGGHLIYEQYFGPGTRLTVT.

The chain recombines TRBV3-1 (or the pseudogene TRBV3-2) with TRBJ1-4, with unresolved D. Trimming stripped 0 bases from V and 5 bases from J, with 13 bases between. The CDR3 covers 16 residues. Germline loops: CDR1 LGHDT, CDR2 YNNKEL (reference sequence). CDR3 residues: CASSQDPIRENEKLFF. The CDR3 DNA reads TGTGCCAGCAGCCAAGACCCGATTCGGGAAAATGAAAAACTGTTTTTT.

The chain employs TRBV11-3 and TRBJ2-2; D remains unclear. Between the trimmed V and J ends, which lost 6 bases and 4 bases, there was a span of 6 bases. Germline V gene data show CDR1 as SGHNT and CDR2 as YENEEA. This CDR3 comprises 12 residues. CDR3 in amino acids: CASRSGTGELFF. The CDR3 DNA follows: TGTGCCAGCAGGTCGGGCACCGGGGAGCTGTTTTTT. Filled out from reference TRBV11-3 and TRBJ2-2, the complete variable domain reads EAGVVQSPRYKIIEKKQPVAFWCNPISGHNTLYWYLQNLGQGPELLIRYENEEAVDDSQLPKDRFSAERLKGVDSTLKIQPAELGDSAVYLCASRSGTGELFFGEGSRLTVL.

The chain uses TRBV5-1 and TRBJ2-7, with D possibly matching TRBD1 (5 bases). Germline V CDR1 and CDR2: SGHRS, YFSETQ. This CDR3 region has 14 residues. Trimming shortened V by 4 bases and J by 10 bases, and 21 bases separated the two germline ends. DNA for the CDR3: TGCGCCAGCAGCCAGAAAATTCCGACAGATCTTCAGTACTTC. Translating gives CASSQKIPTDLQYF.

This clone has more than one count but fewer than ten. The DNA for the CDR3 is TGTGCCAGCAGCGCCCGGGACAGGGAGGCTAAAAAGTCACCCCTCCACTTT. Its protein is CASSARDREAKKSPLHF. This chain uses TRBV21-1 with TRBJ1-6; no DNA check was done on the table's D call, TRBD1. TRBV21-1 is designated a pseudogene. The CDR3 sequence is 17 residues long.

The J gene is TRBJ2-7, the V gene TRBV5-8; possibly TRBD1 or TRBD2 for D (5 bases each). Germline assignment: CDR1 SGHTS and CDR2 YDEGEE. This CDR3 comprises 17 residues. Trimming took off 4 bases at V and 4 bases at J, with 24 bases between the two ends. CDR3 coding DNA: TGTGCCAGCAGCGGAATCGTTCGGGACGGGGTCTTTTACGAGCAGTACTTC. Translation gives CASSGIVRDGVFYEQYF.

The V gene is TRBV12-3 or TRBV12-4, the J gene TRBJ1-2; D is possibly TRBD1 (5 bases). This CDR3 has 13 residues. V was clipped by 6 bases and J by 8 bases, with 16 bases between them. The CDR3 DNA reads TGTGCCAGCAGCGGGGGGAGGGATACGGGCTACACCTTC. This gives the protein CASSGGRDTGYTF.

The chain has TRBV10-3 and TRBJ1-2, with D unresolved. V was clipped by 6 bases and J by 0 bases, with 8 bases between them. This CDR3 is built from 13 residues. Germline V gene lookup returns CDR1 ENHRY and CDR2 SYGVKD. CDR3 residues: CAISETSNYGYTF. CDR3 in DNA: TGTGCCATCAGCGAGACATCTAACTATGGCTACACCTTC.

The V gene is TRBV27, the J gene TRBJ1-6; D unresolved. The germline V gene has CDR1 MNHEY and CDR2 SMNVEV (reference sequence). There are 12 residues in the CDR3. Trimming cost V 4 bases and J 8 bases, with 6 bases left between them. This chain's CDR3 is CASSSGDSPLHF. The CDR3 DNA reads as TGTGCCAGCAGTTCTGGGGATTCACCCCTCCACTTT.

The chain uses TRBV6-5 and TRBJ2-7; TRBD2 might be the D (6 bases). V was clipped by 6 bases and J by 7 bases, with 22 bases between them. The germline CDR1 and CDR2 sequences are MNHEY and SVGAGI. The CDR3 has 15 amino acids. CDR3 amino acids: CASSSGTGVTGEQYF. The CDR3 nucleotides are TGTGCCAGCAGCTCAGGGACTGGGGTGACGGGTGAGCAGTACTTC.

The CDR3 sequence is CASSQVGLAPVEQYF. In nucleotides, the CDR3 is TGTGCCAGCAGCCAAGTGGGACTAGCTCCCGTCGAGCAGTACTTC. The chain links TRBV4-2 to TRBJ2-7; 9 positions match TRBD2. There are 15 residues in the CDR3. Germline CDR1 and CDR2: LGHNA and YNFKEQ. V dropped 1 base and J dropped 6; count of bases not matched to a gene: 7.

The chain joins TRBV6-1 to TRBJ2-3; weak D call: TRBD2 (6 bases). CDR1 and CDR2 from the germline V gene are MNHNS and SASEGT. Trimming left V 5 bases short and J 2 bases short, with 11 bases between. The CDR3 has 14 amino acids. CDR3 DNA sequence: TGTGCCAGCAGTTATCGCGGGAACACAGATACGCAGTATTTT. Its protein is CASSYRGNTDTQYF.

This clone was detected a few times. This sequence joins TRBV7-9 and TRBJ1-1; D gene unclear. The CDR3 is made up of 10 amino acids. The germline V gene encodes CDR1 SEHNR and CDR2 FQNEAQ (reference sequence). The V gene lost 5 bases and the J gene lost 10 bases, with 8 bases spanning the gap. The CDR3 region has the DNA TGTGCCAGCAGCGAAGTGGTAGCTTTCTTT. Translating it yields CASSEVVAFF.

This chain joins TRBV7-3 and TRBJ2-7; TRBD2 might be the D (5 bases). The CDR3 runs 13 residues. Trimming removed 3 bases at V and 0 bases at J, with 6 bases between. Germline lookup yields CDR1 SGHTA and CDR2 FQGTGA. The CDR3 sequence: CASSLGASYEQYF. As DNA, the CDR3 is TGTGCCAGCAGCTTGGGAGCCTCCTACGAGCAGTACTTC.

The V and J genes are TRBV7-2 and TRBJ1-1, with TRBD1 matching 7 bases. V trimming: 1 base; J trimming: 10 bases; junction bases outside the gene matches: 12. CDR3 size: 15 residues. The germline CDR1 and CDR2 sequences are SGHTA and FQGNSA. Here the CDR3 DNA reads TGTGCCAGCAGCTTAGGTGTGAAAGGGGGCGAGTTAGCTTTCTTT. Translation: CASSLGVKGGELAFF.

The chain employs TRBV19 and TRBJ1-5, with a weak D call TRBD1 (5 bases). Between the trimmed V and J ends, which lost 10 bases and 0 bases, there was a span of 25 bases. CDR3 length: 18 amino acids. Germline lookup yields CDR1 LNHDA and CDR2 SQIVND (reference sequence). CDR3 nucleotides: TGTGCCACCTCTAGGGGACTCAGGATTATTAGTAGCAATCAGCCCCAGCATTTT. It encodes CATSRGLRIISSNQPQHF.

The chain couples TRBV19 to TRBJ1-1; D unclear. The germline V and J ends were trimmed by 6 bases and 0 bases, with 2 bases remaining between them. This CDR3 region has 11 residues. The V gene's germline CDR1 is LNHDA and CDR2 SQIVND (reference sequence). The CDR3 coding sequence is TGTGCCAGTAGCCTGAACACTGAAGCTTTCTTT. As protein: CASSLNTEAFF.